Listed below are T cell receptor beta chains from one sample, sequenced in a study of T-cell reconstitution after alpha-beta-depleted transplantation in children. TCRdb used MiXCR to reprocess the PCR reads, holding one entry per CDR3 protein. The sample consists of 200,000 to 300,000 distinct CDR3 sequences, about 25% of them appearing once. Sequencing was performed on PBMCs, taken before TCRalphabeta/CD19-depleted stem cell transplant. The receptors come from a girl aged 2-10 years with Fanconi anemia, due to receive a stem cell transplant. Both conserved end residues are part of each CDR3. Each record gives: D gene, V gene, J gene, CDR3 length, CDR3 protein. The D gene is left open where the match is weak.

TRBD2	TRBV12-3/TRBV12-4	TRBJ2-1	14	CAVVRTSEYNEQFF
-	TRBV7-2	TRBJ2-5	13	CASSSGFQETQYF
-	TRBV7-8	TRBJ2-3	15	CASSRGLGEADTQYF
TRBD2	TRBV20-1	TRBJ2-1	16	CSARAVTGTTVNEQFF
-	TRBV28	TRBJ1-6	15	CASSLRGMIDSPLHF
TRBD2	TRBV10-1	TRBJ2-1	16	CASSFIAGGALHEQFF
-	TRBV5-1	TRBJ2-1	14	CASSLETTYNEQFF
-	TRBV7-2	TRBJ2-3	14	CASSFRSHTDTQYF
-	TRBV18	TRBJ1-2	12	CASSTAGYGYTF
TRBD2	TRBV24-1	TRBJ2-1	14	CATSDFGGSNEQFF
TRBD2	TRBV6-1	TRBJ2-1	15	CASSEASLAGVKQFF
-	TRBV29-1	TRBJ2-7	11	CSVRVSYEQYF
-	TRBV29-1	TRBJ2-7	12	CSVESDIYEQYF
TRBD2	TRBV3-1	TRBJ2-3	16	CASSQGGGGQFDTQYF
-	TRBV4-1	TRBJ2-7	12	CASSQGGYEQYF
-	TRBV4-2	TRBJ2-3	16	CASSQEVNLGTDTQYF
-	TRBV7-2	TRBJ2-3	18	CASSLALWTPVGLDTQYF
-	TRBV6-5	TRBJ2-3	13	CASLIGLTDTQYF
-	TRBV28	TRBJ2-1	15	CASSFSRAGGNEQFF
TRBD2	TRBV7-3	TRBJ2-3	14	CASSTLPGGDTQYF
TRBD2	TRBV5-1	TRBJ2-2	16	CASSLASGVHTGELFF
-	TRBV20-1	TRBJ2-1	16	CSARVMTSVAYNEQFF
TRBD2	TRBV15	TRBJ2-7	16	CATSRVLREKWYEQYF
TRBD2	TRBV29-1	TRBJ2-2	16	CSVRLAGVAGPGELFF
-	TRBV7-9	TRBJ2-1	13	CASLRVLGNEQFF
TRBD1	TRBV11-2	TRBJ1-2	15	CASSLRTGEKYGYTF
TRBD2	TRBV28	TRBJ2-2	16	CASSPMTSGGPGELFF
-	TRBV29-1	TRBJ1-1	14	CSVEVDVTGEEAFF
-	TRBV20-1	TRBJ2-7	15	CSARWFAAHGVEQYF
TRBD2	TRBV20-1	TRBJ2-4	14	CSARAGGRGSIQYF
TRBD2	TRBV3-1	TRBJ2-2	12	CASSLLGLDKTF
TRBD1	TRBV7-9	TRBJ1-2	14	CASSSSGTGVGYTF
-	TRBV27	TRBJ2-7	15	CASSYRTVPYYEQYF
TRBD2	TRBV7-2	TRBJ2-3	17	CASSGTTSGGWADTQYF
-	TRBV7-9	TRBJ2-7	15	CASSSRASAVHEQYF
-	TRBV20-1	TRBJ1-6	14	CSASRGGDNSPLHF
TRBD1	TRBV12-3/TRBV12-4	TRBJ1-1	15	CASSSLGGRNTEAFF
-	TRBV1	TRBJ2-7	14	CTSSQLEGFYEQYF
TRBD1	TRBV7-9	TRBJ2-3	16	CASRRTGGEYPDTQYF
-	TRBV7-3	TRBJ2-3	16	CASSLGWGDRTDTQYF
-	TRBV29-1	TRBJ1-2	15	CSVEDRARVHYGYTF
-	TRBV2	TRBJ2-1	13	CASRDRSYNEQFF
-	TRBV6-6	TRBJ2-1	13	CASSFMGYNEQFF
TRBD1	TRBV4-2	TRBJ2-7	17	CASSQGIGTAKSYEQYF
-	TRBV12-3/TRBV12-4	TRBJ1-5	13	CASSSTRNQPQHF
TRBD1	TRBV29-1	TRBJ2-7	14	CSASPTGKGYEQYF
-	TRBV20-1	TRBJ2-6	16	CSARDWVGAGANVLTF
-	TRBV5-1	TRBJ1-1	15	CASSFPSTPNTEAFF
-	TRBV7-6	TRBJ2-1	16	CASSLYTGSSYNEQFF
TRBD2	TRBV4-1	TRBJ2-3	14	CASQQGLVPDTQYF
-	TRBV27	TRBJ2-7	18	CASSYRPKSGGPAYEQYF
TRBD1	TRBV7-2	TRBJ2-2	13	CASSFQGAGELFF
TRBD2	TRBV27	TRBJ2-5	13	CASRVSGGETQYF
TRBD2	TRBV7-3	TRBJ2-7	15	CASSPLGGRSYEQYF
TRBD2	TRBV2	TRBJ2-7	15	CASSETAGLTYEQYF
-	TRBV29-1	TRBJ2-1	13	CSVRLASRGEQFF
-	TRBV29-1	TRBJ1-2	12	CSASDLNYGYTF
-	TRBV7-9	TRBJ2-1	14	CASSSEARFNEQFF
TRBD2	TRBV4-2	TRBJ2-1	17	CASSQDLSGGSYNEQFF